This T cell receptor beta chain appears in the sequencing data of a study of human T cells and chemical hapten exposure. Whole-study context: Largely, small differences in pooled library volume made per-sample TCR yields vary.

Within the library, unique molecular identifiers were attached to each individual cDNA molecule. As originally analysed: Sampled TCR counts reached a median of around 100,000 per sample, with values ranging from about 23,224 to 700,000. Via MiXCR, TCRdb re-called the 5' RACE reads, giving one row per CDR3 protein. What appears here as the V and J calls and clone size reflects TCRdb's work, not the paper's. The table records around 82,000 distinct CDR3 sequences, 6% to 8.5% of them present only once. This clonotype appeared many times. The antigen is not known. Unfractionated whole blood yielded total RNA. This CDR3 comprises 15 residues. Germline CDR1 reads LNHDA; CDR2 reads SQIVND (reference sequence). V lost 6 bases, J lost 0 bases, and 5 bases stayed unmatched. Findings and limits, study-wide: No change in TCRs above 1 in 1000 frequency was produced by DPC sensitization.

The sequence came from a male donor in good health. This chain connects TRBV19 to TRBJ1-5; 7 nucleotides line up with TRBD1. The CDR3 region is CASSGQVNSNQPQHF. Written as DNA, the CDR3 is TGTGCCAGTAGCGGACAGGTTAATAGCAATCAGCCCCAGCATTTT.